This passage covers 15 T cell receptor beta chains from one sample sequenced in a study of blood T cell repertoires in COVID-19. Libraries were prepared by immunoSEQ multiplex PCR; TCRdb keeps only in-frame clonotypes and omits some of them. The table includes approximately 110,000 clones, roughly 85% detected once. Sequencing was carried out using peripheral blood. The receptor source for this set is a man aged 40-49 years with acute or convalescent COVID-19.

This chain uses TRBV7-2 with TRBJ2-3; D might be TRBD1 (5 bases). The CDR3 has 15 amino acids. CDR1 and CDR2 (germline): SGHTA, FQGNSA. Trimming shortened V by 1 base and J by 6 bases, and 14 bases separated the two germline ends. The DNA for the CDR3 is TGTGCCAGCAGCTTAGAGGCAGGGTTCCGGGATACGCAGTATTTT. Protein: CASSLEAGFRDTQYF. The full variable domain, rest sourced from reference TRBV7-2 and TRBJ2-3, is GAGVSQSPSNKVTEKGKDVELRCDPISGHTALYWYRQSLGQGLEFLIYFQGNSAPDKSGLPSDRFSAERTGGSVSTLTIQRTQQEDSAVYLCASSLEAGFRDTQYFGPGTRLTVL.

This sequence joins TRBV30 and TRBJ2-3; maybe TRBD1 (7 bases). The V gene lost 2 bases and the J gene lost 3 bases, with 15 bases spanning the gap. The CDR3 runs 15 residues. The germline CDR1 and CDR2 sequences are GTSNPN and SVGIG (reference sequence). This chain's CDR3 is CAWSPSTGRTDTQYF. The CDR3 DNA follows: TGTGCCTGGAGTCCATCGACAGGGAGGACAGATACGCAGTATTTT.

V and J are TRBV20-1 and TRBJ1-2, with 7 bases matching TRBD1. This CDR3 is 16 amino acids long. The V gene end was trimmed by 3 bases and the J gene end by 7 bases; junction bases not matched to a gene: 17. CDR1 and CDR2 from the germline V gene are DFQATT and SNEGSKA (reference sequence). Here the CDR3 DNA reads TGCAGTGCTAGTGGGTATACAGGGGCGATGGAAGGTGGCTACACCTTC. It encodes CSASGYTGAMEGGYTF.

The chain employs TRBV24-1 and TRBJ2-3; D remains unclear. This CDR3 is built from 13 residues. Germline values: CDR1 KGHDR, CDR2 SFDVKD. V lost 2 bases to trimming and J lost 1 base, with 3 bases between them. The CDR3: CATSDSGTDTQYF. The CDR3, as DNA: TGTGCCACCAGTGATTCGGGCACAGATACGCAGTATTTT.

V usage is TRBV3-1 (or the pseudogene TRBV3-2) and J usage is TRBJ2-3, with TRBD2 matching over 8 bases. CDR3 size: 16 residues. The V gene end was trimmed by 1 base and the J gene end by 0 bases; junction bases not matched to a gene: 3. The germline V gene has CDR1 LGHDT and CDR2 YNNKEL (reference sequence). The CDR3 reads CASSQAGTRSTDTQYF. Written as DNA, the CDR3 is TGTGCCAGCAGCCAAGCCGGGACTAGGAGCACAGATACGCAGTATTTT.

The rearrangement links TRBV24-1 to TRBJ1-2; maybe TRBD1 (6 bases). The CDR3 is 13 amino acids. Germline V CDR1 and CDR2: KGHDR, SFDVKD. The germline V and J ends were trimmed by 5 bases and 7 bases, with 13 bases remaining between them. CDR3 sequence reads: CATSVRGSRGYTF. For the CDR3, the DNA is TGTGCCACCAGTGTCAGGGGATCCCGTGGCTACACCTTC.

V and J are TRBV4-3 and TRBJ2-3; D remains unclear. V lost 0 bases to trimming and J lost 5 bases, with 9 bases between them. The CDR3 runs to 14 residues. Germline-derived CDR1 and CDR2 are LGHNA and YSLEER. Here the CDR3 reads CASSQDPAEDTQYF. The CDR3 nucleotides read TGCGCCAGCAGCCAAGATCCGGCGGAAGATACGCAGTATTTT.

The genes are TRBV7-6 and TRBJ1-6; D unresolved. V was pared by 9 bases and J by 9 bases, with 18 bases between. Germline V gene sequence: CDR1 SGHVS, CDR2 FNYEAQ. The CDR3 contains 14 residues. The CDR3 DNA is TGTGCCAGTCAGAGAGTCGAGAGGGTTTCACCCCTCCACTTT. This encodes CASQRVERVSPLHF.

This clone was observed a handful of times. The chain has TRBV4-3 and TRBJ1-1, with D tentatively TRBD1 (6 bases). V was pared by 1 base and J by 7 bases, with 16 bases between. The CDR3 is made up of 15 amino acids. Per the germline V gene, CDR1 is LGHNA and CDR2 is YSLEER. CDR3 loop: CASSQGRDTGLEAFF. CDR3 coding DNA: TGCGCCAGCAGCCAAGGAAGGGACACTGGGCTTGAAGCTTTCTTT.

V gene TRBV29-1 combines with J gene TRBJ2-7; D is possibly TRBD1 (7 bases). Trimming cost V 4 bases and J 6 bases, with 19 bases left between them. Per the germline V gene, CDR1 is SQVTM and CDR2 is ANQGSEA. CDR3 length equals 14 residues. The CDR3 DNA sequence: TGCAGCGTTGGGGAGGAGACAGGGTTCTCCGAGCAGTACTTC. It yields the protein CSVGEETGFSEQYF.

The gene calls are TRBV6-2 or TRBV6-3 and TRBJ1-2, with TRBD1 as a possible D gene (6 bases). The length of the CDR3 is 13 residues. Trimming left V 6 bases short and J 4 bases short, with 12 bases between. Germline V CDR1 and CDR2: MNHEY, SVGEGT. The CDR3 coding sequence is TGTGCCAGCAGCATCGGACAGTTCTATGGCTACACCTTC. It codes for CASSIGQFYGYTF.

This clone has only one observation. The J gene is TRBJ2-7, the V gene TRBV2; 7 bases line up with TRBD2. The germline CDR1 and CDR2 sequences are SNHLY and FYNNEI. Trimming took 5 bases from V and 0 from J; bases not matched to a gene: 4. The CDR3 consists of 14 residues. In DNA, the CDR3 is TGTGCCAGCAGTACTAGCGCGTACTCCTACGAGCAGTACTTC. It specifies CASSTSAYSYEQYF.

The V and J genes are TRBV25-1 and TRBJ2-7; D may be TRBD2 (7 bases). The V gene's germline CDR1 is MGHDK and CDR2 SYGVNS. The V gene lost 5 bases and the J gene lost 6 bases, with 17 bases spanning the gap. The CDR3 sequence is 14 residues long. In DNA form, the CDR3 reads TGTGCCAGCAGTCGTGAGGGGGGGCTAACCGAGCAGTACTTC. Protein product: CASSREGGLTEQYF.

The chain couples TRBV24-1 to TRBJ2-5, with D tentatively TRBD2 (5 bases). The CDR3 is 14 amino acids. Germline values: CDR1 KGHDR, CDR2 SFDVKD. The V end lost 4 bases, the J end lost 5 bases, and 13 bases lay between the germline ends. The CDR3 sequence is CATSDPTRTETQYF. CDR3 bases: TGTGCCACCAGTGACCCAACTAGAACGGAGACCCAGTACTTC.

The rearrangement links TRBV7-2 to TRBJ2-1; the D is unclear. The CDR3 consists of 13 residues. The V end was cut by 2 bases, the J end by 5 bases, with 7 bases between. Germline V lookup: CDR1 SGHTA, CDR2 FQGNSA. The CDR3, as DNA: TGTGCCAGCAGCTTATCGTCTAACAATGAGCAGTTCTTC. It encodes CASSLSSNNEQFF.